The 21 T cell receptor beta chains below come from one sample, sequenced in a study of T cell changes during pregnancy in multiple sclerosis. The data were produced by immunoSEQ multiplex PCR, yet TCRdb's version contains in-frame clones alone and is incomplete. Seen here are tens of thousands of clones, 80% to 95% observed once, and the top ten hold roughly 0.92%. This specimen consisted of peripheral blood, obtained after pregnancy. These receptors all stem from a female donor with multiple sclerosis, enrolled in a pregnancy study.

The chain has TRBV11-1 and TRBJ2-2; 8 bases align to TRBD2. The CDR3 contains 16 residues. The junction had 7 bases not matched to a gene; V was cut back by 1 base and J by 6 bases. Germline CDR1 is SGHAT and CDR2 is FQDESV (reference sequence). CDR3 nucleotides: TGTGCCAGCAGCTTAGGCGGGGGGACCTCCCCCGGGGAGCTGTTTTTT. Translating it yields CASSLGGGTSPGELFF. Variable domain in full (rest from reference TRBV11-1 and TRBJ2-2): EAEVAQSPRYKITEKSQAVAFWCDPISGHATLYWYRQILGQGPELLVQFQDESVVDDSQLPKDRFSAERLKGVDSTLKIQPAELGDSAMYLCASSLGGGTSPGELFFGEGSRLTVL.

The chain recombines TRBV5-6 with TRBJ2-1; 7 bases are a match to TRBD1. Trimming took 4 bases from V and 0 from J; bases not matched to a gene: 4. The CDR3 has 15 residues. From germline, CDR1 is SGHDT and CDR2 YYEEEE. The CDR3: CASSTWDSSYNEQFF. The CDR3 DNA is TGTGCCAGCAGCACCTGGGACAGCTCCTACAATGAGCAGTTCTTC.

This chain joins TRBV5-4 and TRBJ1-2; a weak D match, TRBD1 (5 bases). Germline V gene lookup returns CDR1 SGHNT and CDR2 YYREEE (reference sequence). The CDR3 contains 14 residues. V lost 0 bases, J lost 4 bases, and 10 bases lay in between. The CDR3 loop reads CASSLVRVGYGYTF. Written as DNA, the CDR3 is TGTGCCAGCAGCTTGGTCAGGGTAGGCTATGGCTACACCTTC.

The rearrangement joins TRBV5-5 to TRBJ1-5; weak D call: TRBD1 (5 bases). The CDR3 runs to 18 residues. V lost 1 base and J 0 bases, leaving 17 bases between the germline ends. In germline, CDR1 is SGHKS, CDR2 YYEKEE (reference sequence). The CDR3 nucleotides read TGTGCCAGCAGCTTGACCGACAGAATCCAAACTAGCAATCAGCCCCAGCATTTT. Translating it yields CASSLTDRIQTSNQPQHF.

V usage is TRBV5-1 and J usage is TRBJ1-2; tentatively, D is TRBD1 (6 bases). Trimming removed 0 bases at V and 6 bases at J, with 18 bases between. Germline V lookup: CDR1 SGHRS, CDR2 YFSETQ. The CDR3 extends over 16 amino acids. The CDR3 nucleotides read TGCGCCAGCAGCTTGGAGACAGGTCTTTCTCGGGATGGCTACACCTTC. It yields the protein CASSLETGLSRDGYTF.

The chain carries TRBV19 and TRBJ1-3; TRBD1 is a possible D gene (6 bases). V gave up 3 bases and J gave up 2 bases, with 11 bases separating them. Germline CDR1 reads LNHDA; CDR2 reads SQIVND (reference sequence). This CDR3 has 15 amino acids. The CDR3 here is CASSIPKGAGNTIYF. For the CDR3, the DNA is TGTGCCAGTAGTATCCCCAAGGGGGCTGGAAACACCATATATTTT.

This rearrangement joins TRBV19 to TRBJ1-2; D ambiguous. CDR1 is LNHDA and CDR2 is SQIVND in the germline V gene (reference sequence). This CDR3 spans 16 amino acids. V lost 3 bases to trimming and J lost 4 bases, with 18 bases between them. CDR3 region: CASSMGGNIWGYGYTF. CDR3 DNA sequence: TGTGCCAGTAGTATGGGAGGGAACATCTGGGGCTATGGCTACACCTTC.

V and J are TRBV27 and TRBJ1-6; tentative D call: TRBD1 (5 bases). Germline CDR1 MNHEY, CDR2 SMNVEV (reference sequence). The CDR3 is 13 residues long. Trimming took off 5 bases at V and 18 bases at J, with 20 bases between the two ends. Here the CDR3 reads CASSPSSGLSSHF. CDR3 bases: TGTGCCAGCAGTCCGAGCTCAGGGCTAAGTAGCCACTTT.

The chain combines TRBV5-5 with TRBJ1-1; TRBD1 matches at 8 bases. This CDR3 comprises 14 residues. Germline V CDR1 and CDR2: SGHKS, YYEKEE (reference sequence). Trimming removed 4 bases from V and 4 bases from J; junction bases left unmatched: 6. Here the CDR3 reads CASSVGQVFTEAFF. CDR3 DNA: TGTGCCAGCAGCGTGGGACAGGTCTTCACTGAAGCTTTCTTT.

V and J are TRBV7-3 and TRBJ2-3; D might be TRBD1 (6 bases). The CDR3 totals 14 residues. The germline V gene encodes CDR1 SGHTA and CDR2 FQGTGA. The V gene lost 5 bases and the J gene lost 5 bases, with 14 bases spanning the gap. CDR3 protein: CASSPTGMGDTQYF. The CDR3 bases are TGTGCCAGCAGCCCAACAGGGATGGGAGATACGCAGTATTTT. The complete variable domain, with remaining parts taken from reference TRBV7-3 and TRBJ2-3, reads GAGVSQTPSNKVTEKGKYVELRCDPISGHTALYWYRQSLGQGPEFLIYFQGTGAADDSGLPNDRFFAVRPEGSVSTLKIQRTERGDSAVYLCASSPTGMGDTQYFGPGTRLTVL.

This chain links TRBV11-2 with TRBJ2-7, with 11 bases fitting TRBD1. Germline CDR1 reads SGHAT; CDR2 reads FQNNGV. The CDR3 is made up of 16 amino acids. Germline trimming cut 3 bases from V and 4 bases from J; bases unmatched to any gene: 8. The CDR3 DNA is TGTGCCAGCAGCTTTGGACAGGGGGCAGGCTTGTACGAGCAGTACTTC. Protein product: CASSFGQGAGLYEQYF.

The chain joins TRBV11-2 to TRBJ2-5, with D perhaps matching TRBD1 (6 bases). Trimming left V 3 bases short and J 2 bases short, with 10 bases between. Germline CDR1 and CDR2: SGHAT and FQNNGV. The CDR3 consists of 14 residues. The CDR3 DNA follows: TGTGCCAGCAGCTTCCGGGACACGCAAGAGACCCAGTACTTC. Translating gives CASSFRDTQETQYF.

The V gene is TRBV19, the J gene TRBJ1-1; the match to TRBD1 covers 11 bases. In germline, CDR1 is LNHDA, CDR2 SQIVND (reference sequence). This CDR3 contains 15 residues. V was clipped by 5 bases and J by 5 bases; unmatched bases: 7. CDR3 protein: CASSPGTGGSTEAFF. The DNA of the CDR3 is TGTGCCAGTAGTCCCGGGACAGGGGGGTCGACTGAAGCTTTCTTT. The full variable domain, completed using reference TRBV19 and TRBJ1-1, is DGGITQSPKYLFRKEGQNVTLSCEQNLNHDAMYWYRQDPGQGLRLIYYSQIVNDFQKGDIAEGYSVSREKKESFPLTVTSAQKNPTAFYLCASSPGTGGSTEAFFGQGTRLTVV.

For the CDR3, the DNA is TGTGCCAGCAGCAAAGCGCCCGAGACCCAGTACTTC. Its protein is CASSKAPETQYF. This sequence joins TRBV5-4 and TRBJ2-5; D is undetermined. The CDR3 spans 12 residues. The germline V gene encodes CDR1 SGHNT and CDR2 YYREEE (reference sequence). V was shortened by 4 bases and J by 5 bases, with 9 bases between the two germline ends.

This chain links TRBV7-9 with TRBJ1-4, with D uncertain. Germline V gene data show CDR1 as SEHNR and CDR2 as FQNEAQ (reference sequence). Trimming removed 6 bases from V and 5 bases from J, with 10 bases in between. The CDR3 contains 13 residues. The CDR3 nucleotides are TGTGCCAGCAGAACAGCCTCGAATGAAAAACTGTTTTTT. It specifies CASRTASNEKLFF.

The chain uses TRBV28 and TRBJ1-2, with a possible D match to TRBD1 (5 bases). In germline, CDR1 is MDHEN, CDR2 SYDVKM. The CDR3 totals 16 residues. V lost 5 bases, J lost 2 bases, and 18 bases lay in between. Here the CDR3 reads CASSRPTVLANYGYTF. The CDR3 region has the DNA TGTGCCAGCAGTCGTCCGACAGTTCTAGCGAACTATGGCTACACCTTC.

The chain has TRBV6-1 and TRBJ1-2; a weak D match, TRBD1 (5 bases). This CDR3 is built from 15 residues. Trimming took off 5 bases at V and 5 bases at J, with 18 bases between the two ends. Germline V gene data show CDR1 as MNHNS and CDR2 as SASEGT. The CDR3 loop reads CASSTRLGGGYGYTF. The CDR3 DNA reads TGTGCCAGCAGTACCCGATTGGGGGGTGGATATGGCTACACCTTC.

The chain couples TRBV9 to TRBJ2-2, with D possibly being TRBD1 (6 bases). Deletions cut 2 bases from V and 4 bases from J, with 12 bases between. Germline CDR1 reads SGDLS; CDR2 reads YYNGEE. CDR3 length: 15 amino acids. The CDR3 region has the DNA TGTGCCAGCAGCGTTATACAGGGTGGCACCGGGGAGCTGTTTTTT. It yields the protein CASSVIQGGTGELFF.

The chain couples TRBV7-9 to TRBJ2-1; D gene ambiguous. V dropped 11 bases and J dropped 2 bases, with 16 bases sitting between them. Germline V gene lookup returns CDR1 SEHNR and CDR2 FQNEAQ (reference sequence). There are 14 residues in the CDR3. CDR3 DNA sequence: TGTGCCCCGTGGAGTATAGGAACCTACAATGAGCAGTTCTTC. This encodes CAPWSIGTYNEQFF.

The chain has TRBV27 and TRBJ2-2, with D perhaps matching TRBD2 (6 bases). The V end was cut by 7 bases, the J end by 7 bases, with 16 bases between. Looked up from germline, CDR1 is MNHEY and CDR2 is SMNVEV (reference sequence). CDR3 size: 14 residues. The CDR3 loop reads CASTLGGEHGELFF. The CDR3, as DNA: TGTGCCAGCACCCTCGGGGGAGAGCACGGGGAGCTGTTTTTT.

The chain couples TRBV11-2 to TRBJ2-7, with D maybe TRBD1 (6 bases). Per the germline V gene, CDR1 is SGHAT and CDR2 is FQNNGV. The CDR3 covers 14 residues. V lost 7 bases and J 2 bases, leaving 15 bases between the germline ends. CDR3 residues: CASTPGTFTYEQYF. The CDR3 region has the DNA TGTGCCAGCACCCCCGGGACATTCACCTACGAGCAGTACTTC.